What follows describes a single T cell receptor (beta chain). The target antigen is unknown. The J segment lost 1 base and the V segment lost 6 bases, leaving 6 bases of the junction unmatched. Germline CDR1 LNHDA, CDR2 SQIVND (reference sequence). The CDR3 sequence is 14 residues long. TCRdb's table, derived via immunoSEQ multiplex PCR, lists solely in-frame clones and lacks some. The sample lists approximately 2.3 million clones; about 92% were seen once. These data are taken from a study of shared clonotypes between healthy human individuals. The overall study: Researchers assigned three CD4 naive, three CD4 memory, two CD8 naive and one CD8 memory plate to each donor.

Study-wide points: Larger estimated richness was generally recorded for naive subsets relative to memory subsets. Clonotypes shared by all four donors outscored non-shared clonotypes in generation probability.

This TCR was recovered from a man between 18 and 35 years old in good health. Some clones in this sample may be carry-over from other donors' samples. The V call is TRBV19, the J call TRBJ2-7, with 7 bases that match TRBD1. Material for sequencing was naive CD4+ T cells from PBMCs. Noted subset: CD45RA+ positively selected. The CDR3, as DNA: TGTGCCAGTAGAGATGACAGGGCATCCTACGAGCAGTACTTC. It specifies CASRDDRASYEQYF.